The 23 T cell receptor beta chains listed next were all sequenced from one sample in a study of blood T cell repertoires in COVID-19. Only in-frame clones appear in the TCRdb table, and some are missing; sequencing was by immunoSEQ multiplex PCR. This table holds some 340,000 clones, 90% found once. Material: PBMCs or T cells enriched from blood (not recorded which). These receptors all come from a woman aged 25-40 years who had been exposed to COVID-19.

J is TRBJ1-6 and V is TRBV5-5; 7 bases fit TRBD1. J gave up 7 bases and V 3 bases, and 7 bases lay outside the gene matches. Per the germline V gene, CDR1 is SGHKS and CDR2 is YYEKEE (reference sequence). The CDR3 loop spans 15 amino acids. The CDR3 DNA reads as TGTGCCAGCAGCTACCAGCCGGGACAGAATTCACCCCTCCACTTT. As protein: CASSYQPGQNSPLHF.

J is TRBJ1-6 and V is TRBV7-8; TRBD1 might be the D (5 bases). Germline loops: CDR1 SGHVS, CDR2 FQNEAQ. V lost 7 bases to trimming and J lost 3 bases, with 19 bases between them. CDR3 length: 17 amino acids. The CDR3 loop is CASTHGGGMVYNSPLHF. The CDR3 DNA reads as TGTGCCAGCACCCATGGGGGGGGAATGGTCTATAATTCACCCCTCCACTTT.

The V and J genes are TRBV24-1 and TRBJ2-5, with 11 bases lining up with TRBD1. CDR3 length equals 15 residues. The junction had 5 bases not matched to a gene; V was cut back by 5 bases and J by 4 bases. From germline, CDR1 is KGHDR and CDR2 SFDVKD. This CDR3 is CATSGRGTGGETQYF. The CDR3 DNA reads TGTGCCACCAGTGGTCGCGGGACAGGGGGAGAGACCCAGTACTTC.

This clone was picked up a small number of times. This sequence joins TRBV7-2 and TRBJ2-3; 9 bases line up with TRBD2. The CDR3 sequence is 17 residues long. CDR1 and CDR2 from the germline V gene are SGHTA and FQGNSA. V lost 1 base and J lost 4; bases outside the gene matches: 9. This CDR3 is CASSLVSASGAADTQYF. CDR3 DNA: TGTGCCAGCAGCTTAGTCTCGGCTAGCGGGGCGGCAGATACGCAGTATTTT.

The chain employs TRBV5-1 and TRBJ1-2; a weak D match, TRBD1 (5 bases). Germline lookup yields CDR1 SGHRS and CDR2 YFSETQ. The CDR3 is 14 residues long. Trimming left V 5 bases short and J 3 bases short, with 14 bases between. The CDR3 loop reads CASRRQPNDYGYTF. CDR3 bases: TGCGCCAGCAGGAGACAGCCGAATGACTATGGCTACACCTTC.

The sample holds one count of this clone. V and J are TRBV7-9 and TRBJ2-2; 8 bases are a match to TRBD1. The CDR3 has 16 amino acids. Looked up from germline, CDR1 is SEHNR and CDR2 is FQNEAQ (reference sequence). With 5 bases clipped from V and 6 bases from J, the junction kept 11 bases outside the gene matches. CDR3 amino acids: CASSPLQGAGAGELFF. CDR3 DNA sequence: TGTGCCAGCAGCCCGCTCCAGGGGGCCGGTGCCGGGGAGCTGTTTTTT. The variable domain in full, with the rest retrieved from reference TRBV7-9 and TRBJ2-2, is DTGVSQNPRHKITKRGQNVTFRCDPISEHNRLYWYRQTLGQGPEFLTYFQNEAQLEKSRLLSDRFSAERPKGSFSTLEIQRTEQGDSAMYLCASSPLQGAGAGELFFGEGSRLTVL.

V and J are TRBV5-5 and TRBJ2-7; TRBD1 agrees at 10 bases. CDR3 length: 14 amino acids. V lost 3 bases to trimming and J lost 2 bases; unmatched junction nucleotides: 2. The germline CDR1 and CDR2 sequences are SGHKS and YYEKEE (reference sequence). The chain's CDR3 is CASSSGTGAYEQYF. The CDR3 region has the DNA TGTGCCAGCAGCTCCGGGACAGGGGCCTACGAGCAGTACTTC.

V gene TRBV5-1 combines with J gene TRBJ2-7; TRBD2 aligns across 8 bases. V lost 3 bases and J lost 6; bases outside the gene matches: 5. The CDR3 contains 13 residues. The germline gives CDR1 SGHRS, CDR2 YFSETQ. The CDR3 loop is CASSSVTSGEQYF. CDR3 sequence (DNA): TGCGCCAGCAGCTCCGTCACTAGCGGCGAGCAGTACTTC. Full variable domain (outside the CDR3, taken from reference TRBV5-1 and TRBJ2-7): KAGVTQTPRYLIKTRGQQVTLSCSPISGHRSVSWYQQTPGQGLQFLFEYFSETQRNKGNFPGRFSGRQFSNSRSEMNVSTLELGDSALYLCASSSVTSGEQYFGPGTRLTVT.

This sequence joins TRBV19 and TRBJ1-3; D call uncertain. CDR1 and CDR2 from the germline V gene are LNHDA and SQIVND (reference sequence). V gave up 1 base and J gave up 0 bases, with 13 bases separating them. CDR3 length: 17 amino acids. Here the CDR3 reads CASSIVRTMNSGNTIYF. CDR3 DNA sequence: TGTGCCAGTAGTATAGTACGGACTATGAACTCTGGAAACACCATATATTTT.

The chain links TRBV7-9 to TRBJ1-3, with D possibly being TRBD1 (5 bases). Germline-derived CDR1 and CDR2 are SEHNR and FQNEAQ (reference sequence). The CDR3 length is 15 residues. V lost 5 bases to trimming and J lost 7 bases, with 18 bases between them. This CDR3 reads CASSQMGTMVNTIYF. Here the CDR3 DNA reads TGTGCCAGCAGCCAGATGGGGACTATGGTCAACACCATATATTTT.

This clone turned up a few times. CDR3: CASSQRATNEKLFF. CDR3 coding DNA: TGTGCCAGCAGCCAGAGAGCAACTAATGAAAAACTGTTTTTT. The chain combines TRBV3-1 (or the pseudogene TRBV3-2) with TRBJ1-4; no reliable D call. The ends were cut back, 3 bases at V and 0 bases at J, with 5 bases in the middle. Germline CDR1 and CDR2: LGHDT and YNNKEL (reference sequence). The CDR3 contains 14 residues.

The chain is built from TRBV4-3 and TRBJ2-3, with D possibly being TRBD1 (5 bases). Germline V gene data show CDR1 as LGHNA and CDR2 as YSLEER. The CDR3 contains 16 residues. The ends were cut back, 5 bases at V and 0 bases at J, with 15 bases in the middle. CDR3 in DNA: TGCGCCAGCAGCTTAGGGGTGAGTCGGAGCACAGATACGCAGTATTTT. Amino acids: CASSLGVSRSTDTQYF.

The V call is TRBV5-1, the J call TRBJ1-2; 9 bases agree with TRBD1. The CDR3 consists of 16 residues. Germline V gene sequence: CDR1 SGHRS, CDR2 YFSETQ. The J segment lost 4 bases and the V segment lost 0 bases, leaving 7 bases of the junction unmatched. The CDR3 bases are TGCGCCAGCAGCTTGGCCTTGGGACAGGGTCGCTATGGCTACACCTTC. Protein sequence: CASSLALGQGRYGYTF.

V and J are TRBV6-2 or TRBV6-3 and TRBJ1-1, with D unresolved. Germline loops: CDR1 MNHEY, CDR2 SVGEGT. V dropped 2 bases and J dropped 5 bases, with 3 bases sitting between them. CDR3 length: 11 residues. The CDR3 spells CASSYHTEAFF. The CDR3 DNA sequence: TGTGCCAGCAGTTACCATACTGAAGCTTTCTTT.

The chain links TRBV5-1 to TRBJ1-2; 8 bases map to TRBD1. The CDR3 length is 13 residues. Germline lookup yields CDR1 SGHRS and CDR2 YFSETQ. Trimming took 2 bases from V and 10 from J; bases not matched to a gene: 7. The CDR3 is CASSLTTGDYYTF. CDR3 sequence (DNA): TGCGCCAGCAGCTTAACGACAGGGGACTACTACACCTTC.

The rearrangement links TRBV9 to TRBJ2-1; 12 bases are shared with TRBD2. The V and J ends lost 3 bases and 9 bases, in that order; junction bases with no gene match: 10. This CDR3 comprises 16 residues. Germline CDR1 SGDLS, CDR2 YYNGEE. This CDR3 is CASSELAGGPSGEQFF. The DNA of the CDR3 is TGTGCCAGCAGCGAACTAGCGGGGGGTCCCTCGGGTGAGCAGTTCTTC.

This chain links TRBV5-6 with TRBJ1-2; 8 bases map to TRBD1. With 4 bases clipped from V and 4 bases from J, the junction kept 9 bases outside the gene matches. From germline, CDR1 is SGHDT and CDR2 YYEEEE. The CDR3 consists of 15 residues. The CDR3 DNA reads TGTGCCAGCAGCATGGGACAGGTTCCCCTCTATGGCTACACCTTC. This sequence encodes CASSMGQVPLYGYTF.

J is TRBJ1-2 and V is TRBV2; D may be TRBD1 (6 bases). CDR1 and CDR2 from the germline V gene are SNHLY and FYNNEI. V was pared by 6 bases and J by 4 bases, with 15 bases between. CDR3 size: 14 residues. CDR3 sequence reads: CASRQSGDGYGYTF. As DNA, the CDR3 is TGTGCCAGCAGGCAGTCAGGGGACGGCTATGGCTACACCTTC.

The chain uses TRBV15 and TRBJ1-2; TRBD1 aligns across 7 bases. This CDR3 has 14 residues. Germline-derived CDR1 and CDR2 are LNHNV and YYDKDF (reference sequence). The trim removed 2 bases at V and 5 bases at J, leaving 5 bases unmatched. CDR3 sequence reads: CATSRYTGQYGYTF. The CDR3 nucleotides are TGTGCCACCAGCAGATACACGGGACAGTATGGCTACACCTTC.

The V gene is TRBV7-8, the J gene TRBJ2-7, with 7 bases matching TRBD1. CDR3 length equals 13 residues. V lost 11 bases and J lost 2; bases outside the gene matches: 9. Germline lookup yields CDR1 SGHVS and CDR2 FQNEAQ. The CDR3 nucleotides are TGTGCCTCCCAGGGGGACACTGCCTACGAGCAGTACTTC. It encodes CASQGDTAYEQYF. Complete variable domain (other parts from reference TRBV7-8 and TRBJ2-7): GAGVSQSPRYKVAKRGQDVALRCDPISGHVSLFWYQQALGQGPEFLTYFQNEAQLDKSGLPSDRFFAERPEGSVSTLKIQRTQQEDSAVYLCASQGDTAYEQYFGPGTRLTVT.

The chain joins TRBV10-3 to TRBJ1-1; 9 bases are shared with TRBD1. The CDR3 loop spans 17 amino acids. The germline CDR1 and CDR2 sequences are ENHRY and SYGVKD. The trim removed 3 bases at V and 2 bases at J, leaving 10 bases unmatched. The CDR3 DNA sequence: TGTGCCATCAGTGACCTCCAACAGGACAGGGGAAACACTGAAGCTTTCTTT. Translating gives CAISDLQQDRGNTEAFF.

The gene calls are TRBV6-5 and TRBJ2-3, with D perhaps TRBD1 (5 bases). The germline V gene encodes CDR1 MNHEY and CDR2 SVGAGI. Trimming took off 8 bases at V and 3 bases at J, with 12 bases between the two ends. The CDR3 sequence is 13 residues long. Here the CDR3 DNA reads TGTGCCAGCGTGAGTAAGGGGACAGATACGCAGTATTTT. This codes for CASVSKGTDTQYF.

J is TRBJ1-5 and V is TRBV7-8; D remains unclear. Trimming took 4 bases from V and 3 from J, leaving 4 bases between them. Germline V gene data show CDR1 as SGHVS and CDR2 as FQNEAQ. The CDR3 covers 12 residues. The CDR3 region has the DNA TGTGCCAGCAGCTCGTACAATCAGCCCCAGCATTTT. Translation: CASSSYNQPQHF.